One and the same sample provided the 8 T cell receptor beta chains below, sequenced in a study of control samples from healthy donors and cancer patients. The method was immunoSEQ multiplex PCR; TCRdb's version includes in-frame clones alone and lacks a portion of them. The sample records fewer than 70,000 clones, approximately 84% being singletons. Sequenced material: PBMCs. Receptors originate from a woman aged 50 to 60 with lung cancer.

This chain connects TRBV5-1 to TRBJ1-5, with TRBD1 as a possible D gene (6 bases). With 0 bases removed from V and 2 bases from J, the gap between germline ends came to 9 bases. This CDR3 has 15 residues. Looked up from germline, CDR1 is SGHRS and CDR2 is YFSETQ. CDR3 protein: CASSLEAGGNQPQHF. The DNA for the CDR3 is TGCGCCAGCAGCTTGGAGGCAGGGGGCAATCAGCCCCAGCATTTT.

The genes are TRBV19 and TRBJ1-2; D unresolved. The V gene's germline CDR1 is LNHDA and CDR2 SQIVND (reference sequence). The CDR3 is made up of 15 amino acids. Trimming left V 7 bases short and J 8 bases short, with 23 bases between. CDR3: CASNPPYLGRRGYTF. The DNA for the CDR3 is TGTGCCAGTAATCCACCCTACCTAGGCCGGAGGGGCTACACCTTC.

The V gene is TRBV11-2, the J gene TRBJ1-2; D not resolved. Deletions cut 0 bases from V and 4 bases from J, with 3 bases between. CDR3 length equals 12 residues. The germline V gene encodes CDR1 SGHAT and CDR2 FQNNGV. The CDR3: CASSLDGYGYTF. CDR3 sequence (DNA): TGTGCCAGCAGCTTAGACGGCTATGGCTACACCTTC.

The genes are TRBV7-2 and TRBJ1-3; weak D call: TRBD1 (5 bases). Deletions cut 3 bases from V and 4 bases from J, with 7 bases between. Germline values: CDR1 SGHTA, CDR2 FQGNSA. The CDR3 has 13 residues. The CDR3 spells CASSLSGGNTIYF. The CDR3 nucleotides are TGTGCCAGCAGCTTGTCAGGGGGAAACACCATATATTTT.

The chain couples TRBV27 to TRBJ1-1; 7 bases fit TRBD1. The CDR3 is 16 residues long. With V trimmed by 4 bases and J by 5 bases, 13 bases remained unmatched. The germline CDR1 and CDR2 sequences are MNHEY and SMNVEV (reference sequence). This CDR3 reads CASSSNRGAVRTEAFF. The CDR3 DNA reads TGTGCCAGCAGTTCGAACAGGGGAGCGGTGAGGACTGAAGCTTTCTTT.

The chain is built from TRBV9 and TRBJ2-7, with D unclear. V was pared by 4 bases and J by 5 bases, with 13 bases between. The CDR3 has 13 residues. Germline assignment: CDR1 SGDLS and CDR2 YYNGEE. CDR3 protein: CASSISDTHEQYF. CDR3 nucleotide sequence: TGTGCCAGCAGCATCAGCGACACCCACGAGCAGTACTTC.

This clone was detected only once. V is TRBV19 and J is TRBJ1-1; D is possibly TRBD1 (6 bases). The CDR3 extends over 14 amino acids. The germline CDR1 and CDR2 sequences are LNHDA and SQIVND (reference sequence). With 6 bases removed from V and 1 base from J, the gap between germline ends came to 12 bases. The CDR3 reads CASRGTGWNTEAFF. CDR3 sequence (DNA): TGTGCCAGTAGAGGAACAGGGTGGAACACTGAAGCTTTCTTT.

The CDR3 DNA sequence: TGTGCCAGCACCCGGGGACCCCAAGGCGGGGAGCTGTTTTTT. Its translation is CASTRGPQGGELFF. The chain has TRBV6-5 and TRBJ2-2; D assignment may be TRBD1 or TRBD2 (5 bases each). Trimming pared 7 bases from V and 7 bases from J, leaving 16 bases between. There are 14 residues in the CDR3. CDR1 MNHEY and CDR2 SVGAGI come from the germline V gene.